This TCR beta chain was identified during a study of T cells expressing NK-cell markers. For the study at large: Cells sorted as CD3+CD56+NKG2C+, CD3+CD56+NKG2C- and CD3+CD56-NKG2C+ T cells supplied the TCR beta repertoires.

Findings and limits, study-wide: The HCMV specificity of the expanded NKG2C+ T cell clones stayed unresolved. For over five donors, the dominant NKG2C+ clonotypes made up roughly 1.0-7.0% of their CD8+ T cells.

As concerns this clonotype: What it recognizes is unknown.

TCR beta libraries carry UMIs added by 5'RACE template switching. Reprocessing the 5' RACE reads, TCRdb reports a single entry for every CDR3 protein and omits DNA. The sample table includes about 460,000 distinct CDR3 sequences. Sequences were obtained from blood T cells: a sorted CD56 or NKG2C T cell subset, CD4+ or CD8+ T cells, or bulk PBMC T cells (not recorded which). This clonotype originated in a woman aged 45-59 years in good health.

The CDR3 protein is CASRDRQGQGRSPLHF. The chain joins TRBV27 to TRBJ1-6; the D call of TRBD1 rests on TCRdb alone, since no DNA is present to check it. Germline CDR1 reads MNHEY; CDR2 reads SMNVEV (reference sequence). The CDR3 loop spans 16 amino acids.